This T cell receptor (beta chain) was obtained from a study of vaccination and CD4 T cells after COVID-19. Study overall: Six males and four females, two of them Hispanic, were enrolled as convalescents.

This clonotype showed up just once. The antigen is not known. The assay that was used to sequence DNA from cultured CD4+ T cells was the Oncomine TCR Beta short-read assay. TCRdb re-analysed the PCR reads in MiXCR, keeping a single row per CDR3 protein. Of 25,000 to 30,000 distinct CDR3 sequences listed, around 41% were seen once; the top ten hold around 5.1%. The time point denotes: late sampling 161 to 241 days after vaccination in a few convalescent patients. Treatment in this sample: roughly nine-day PBMC culture with coronavirus spike peptide pools or control peptides (ViraFEST assay). Sequencing used CD4+ T cells from blood, cultured in vitro, obtained about 7 months after SARS-CoV-2 vaccination. This TCR derives from a human donor who had recovered from COVID-19.

The CDR3 DNA follows: TGCAGCGTTGAACTACAGGGGTGGGAGACCCAGTACTTC. Its translation is CSVELQGWETQYF. The genes are TRBV29-1 and TRBJ2-5; 7 nucleotides line up with TRBD1. The CDR3 has 13 amino acids. Germline CDR1 and CDR2: SQVTM and ANQGSEA. Germline trimming cut 2 bases from V and 5 bases from J; bases unmatched to any gene: 5.